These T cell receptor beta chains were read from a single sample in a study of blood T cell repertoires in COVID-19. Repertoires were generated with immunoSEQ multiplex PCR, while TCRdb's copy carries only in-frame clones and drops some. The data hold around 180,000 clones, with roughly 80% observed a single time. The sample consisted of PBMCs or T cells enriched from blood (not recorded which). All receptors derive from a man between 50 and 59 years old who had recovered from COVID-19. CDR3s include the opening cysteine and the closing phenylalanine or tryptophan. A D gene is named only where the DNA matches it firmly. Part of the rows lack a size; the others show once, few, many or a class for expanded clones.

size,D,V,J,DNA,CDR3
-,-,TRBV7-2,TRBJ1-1,TGTGCCAGCAGGAGCCATGGGAGAGGAGGGCCTGAAGCTTTCTTT,CASRSHGRGGPEAFF
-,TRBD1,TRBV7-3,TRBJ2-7,TGTGCCAGCAGCCCGGGACAGGGGATCTCTGCCTACGAGCAGTACTTC,CASSPGQGISAYEQYF
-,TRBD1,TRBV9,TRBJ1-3,TGTGCCAGCAGCGGCGGGACAGGGACATTAGACACCATATATTTT,CASSGGTGTLDTIYF
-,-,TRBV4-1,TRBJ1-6,TGCGCCAGCAGCCACGGTCGGGGGGGCTCGAATTCACCCCTCCACTTT,CASSHGRGGSNSPLHF
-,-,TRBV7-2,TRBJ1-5,TGTGCCAGCAGCGAGGGAGGGCCCCAGCATTTT,CASSEGGPQHF
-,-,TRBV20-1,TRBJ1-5,TGCAGTGCGCCAGGGAAGCCCCAGCATTTT,CSAPGKPQHF
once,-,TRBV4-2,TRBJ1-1,TGTGCCAGCAGCCCGGTGGGCCGCCTCCCTGAAGCTTTCTTT,CASSPVGRLPEAFF
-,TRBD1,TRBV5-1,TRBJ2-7,TGCGCCAGCAGCTTGGGGGACAGGGATACCGACGAGCAGTACTTC,CASSLGDRDTDEQYF
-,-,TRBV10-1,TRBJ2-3,TGCGCCAGCAGTAAGGCGGGGGCCCCCACAGATACGCAGTATTTT,CASSKAGAPTDTQYF
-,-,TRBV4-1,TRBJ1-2,TGCGCCAGCAGCCAACCTGACAGAAGAAGCGGCTACACCTTC,CASSQPDRRSGYTF
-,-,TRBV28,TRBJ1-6,TGTGCCAGCAGCAACCCGTCCGGGACACTCAACCTCCACTTT,CASSNPSGTLNLHF
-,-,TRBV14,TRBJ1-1,TGTGCCAGCAGCCAAACGAGGGTACAATCGAGCACTGAAGCTTTCTTT,CASSQTRVQSSTEAFF
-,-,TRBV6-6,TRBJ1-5,TGTGCCAGCAGTAACCCCCCGGGGGGCAGCAATCAGCCCCAGCATTTT,CASSNPPGGSNQPQHF
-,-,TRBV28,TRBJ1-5,TGTGCCAGCAGTTTTGAAGTCCAGGGATCGGATCAGCCCCAGCATTTT,CASSFEVQGSDQPQHF
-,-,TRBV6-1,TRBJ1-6,TGTGCCAGCAGTGATTTTCGGAATTCACCCCTCCACTTT,CASSDFRNSPLHF
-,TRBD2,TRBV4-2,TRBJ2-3,TGTGCCAGCAGCCTGGGGACTAGCGGGACTAGCACAGATACGCAGTATTTT,CASSLGTSGTSTDTQYF
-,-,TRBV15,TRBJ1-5,TGTGCCACCAGACGAAGAGTTGATAGCAATCAGCCCCAGCATTTT,CATRRRVDSNQPQHF
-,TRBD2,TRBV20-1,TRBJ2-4,TGCAGTGCTAGTTTCCCCGGGGGGGGGAACATTCAGTACTTC,CSASFPGGGNIQYF
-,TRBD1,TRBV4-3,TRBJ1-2,TGCGCCAGCAGCCAAGGACAGGGTGGATTATATGGCTACACCTTC,CASSQGQGGLYGYTF
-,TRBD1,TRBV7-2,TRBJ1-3,TGTGCCAGCAGCCAAATAGGACAGGGGGCGAGTGGAAACACCATATATTTT,CASSQIGQGASGNTIYF
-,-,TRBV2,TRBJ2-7,TGTGCCAGCAGTGATAAATTGGGGGCAGCTCCATCCTACGAGCAGTACTTC,CASSDKLGAAPSYEQYF
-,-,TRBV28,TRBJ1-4,TGTGCCAGCAGCTTCCCCGGACAGTCAACTAATGAAAAACTGTTTTTT,CASSFPGQSTNEKLFF
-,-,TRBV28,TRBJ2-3,TGTGCCAGCAGACCACAGGGTACTGTAGGAGATACGCAGTATTTT,CASRPQGTVGDTQYF
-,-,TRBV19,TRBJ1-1,TGTGCGGCTTTCGGCGGGGGAGCTTTCTTT,CAAFGGGAFF
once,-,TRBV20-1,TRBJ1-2,TGCAGTGCTTTTTCGGGATCTGGCTACACCTTC,CSAFSGSGYTF
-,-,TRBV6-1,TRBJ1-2,TGTGCCAGCAGCCCCTCAGACTATGGCTACACCTTC,CASSPSDYGYTF
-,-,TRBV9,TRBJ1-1,TGTGCCAGCAGCGCCGGGTCGAACACTGAAGCTTTCTTT,CASSAGSNTEAFF
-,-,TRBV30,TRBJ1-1,TGTGCCTGGATACCTGGGCAGGTAAACACTGAAGCTTTCTTT,CAWIPGQVNTEAFF
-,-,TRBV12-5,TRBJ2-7,TGTGCTAGTGGTTTGGTACAGGGCACCTACTACGAGCAGTACTTC,CASGLVQGTYYEQYF
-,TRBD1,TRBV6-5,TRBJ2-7,TGTGCCAGCACCGGGACAGGGAGTGGAGAGCAGTACTTC,CASTGTGSGEQYF
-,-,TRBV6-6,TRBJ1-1,TGTGCCAGCAGCCAAAGGGGCCAAAGGAACACTGAAGCTTTCTTT,CASSQRGQRNTEAFF
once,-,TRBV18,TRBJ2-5,TGTGCCAGCTCCCCCCCTGAGGTGGCCCAAGAGACCCAGTACTTC,CASSPPEVAQETQYF
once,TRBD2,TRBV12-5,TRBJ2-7,TGTGCTAGTGGTTTGGTAAGGACTAGCGGGGGGGCTAGGGAGCAGTACTTC,CASGLVRTSGGAREQYF
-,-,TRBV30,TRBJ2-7,TGTGCCTGGAGTGTTCAGTACGAGCAGTACTTC,CAWSVQYEQYF
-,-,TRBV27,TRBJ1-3,TGTGCCAGCAGTTTACGACAGGGAAACACCATATATTTT,CASSLRQGNTIYF
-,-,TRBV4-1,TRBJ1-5,TGCGCCAGCAGCCAAGATGTTTCACAGGGAAGTCAGCCCCAGCATTTT,CASSQDVSQGSQPQHF
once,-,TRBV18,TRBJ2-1,TGTGCCAGCTCACGTCCTGGCACCTCCTACAATGAGCAGTTCTTC,CASSRPGTSYNEQFF
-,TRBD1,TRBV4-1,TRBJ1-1,TGCGCCAGCAGCCCGCGGGACAGGGCCTTGAACACTGAAGCTTTCTTT,CASSPRDRALNTEAFF
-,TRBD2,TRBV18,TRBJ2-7,TGTGCCAGCTCACCACCGGGAGGGATCGAGCAGTACTTC,CASSPPGGIEQYF